The present entry profiles one T cell receptor beta chain with its context. Its specificity is unknown. Sequencing used immunoSEQ multiplex PCR; TCRdb keeps in-frame clones, though not all of them. The sample holds fewer than 110,000 clones; 85% to 90% are singletons and the top ten take around 1.5%. This sample was included in a study of T cell responses to AZD1222 COVID-19 vaccine. Overall study results and limits: All repertoire sampling was performed exclusively after the peak T cell response. Females made up more of the donors, who were largely white British, and clonal diversity may have come out too low. As reported, nearly half of all spike-specific TCRs target variant regions that are unmutated. Spike was spanned by vaccine-associated CD4 TCRs, with dominance at 160-218 and 743-854.

This clonotype was sampled from an adult in good health. The material sequenced was peripheral blood, taken on day 0 of AZD1222 vaccination.

The chain's CDR3 is CASSPTPSGTLHSYEQYF. CDR3 nucleotides: TGTGCCAGCAGCCCGACACCCTCCGGGACTCTCCACTCCTACGAGCAGTACTTC. The chain carries TRBV7-9 and TRBJ2-7, with a possible D match to TRBD2 (6 bases). CDR3 length: 18 amino acids. Germline CDR1 reads SEHNR; CDR2 reads FQNEAQ (reference sequence). Trimming shortened V by 5 bases and J by 0 bases, and 23 bases separated the two germline ends.